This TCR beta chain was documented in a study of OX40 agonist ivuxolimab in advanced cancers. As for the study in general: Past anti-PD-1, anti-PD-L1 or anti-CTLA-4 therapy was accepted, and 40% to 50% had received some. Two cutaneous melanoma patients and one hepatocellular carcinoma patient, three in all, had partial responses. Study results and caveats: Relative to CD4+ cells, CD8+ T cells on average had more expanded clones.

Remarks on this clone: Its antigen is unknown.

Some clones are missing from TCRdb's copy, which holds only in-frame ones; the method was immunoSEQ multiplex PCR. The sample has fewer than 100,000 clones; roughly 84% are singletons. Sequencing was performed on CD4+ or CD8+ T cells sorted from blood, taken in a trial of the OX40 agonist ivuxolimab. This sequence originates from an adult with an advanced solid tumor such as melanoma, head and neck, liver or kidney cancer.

Here the CDR3 DNA reads TGTGCTAGTGGACCGGGAGGGGGTGCGGGAGAGACCCAGTACTTC. It specifies CASGPGGGAGETQYF. The rearrangement links TRBV12-5 to TRBJ2-5; 8 bases line up with TRBD2. Germline V gene lookup returns CDR1 LGHNT and CDR2 FRNRAP. This CDR3 contains 15 residues. V lost 6 bases to trimming and J lost 4 bases; unmatched junction nucleotides: 10.